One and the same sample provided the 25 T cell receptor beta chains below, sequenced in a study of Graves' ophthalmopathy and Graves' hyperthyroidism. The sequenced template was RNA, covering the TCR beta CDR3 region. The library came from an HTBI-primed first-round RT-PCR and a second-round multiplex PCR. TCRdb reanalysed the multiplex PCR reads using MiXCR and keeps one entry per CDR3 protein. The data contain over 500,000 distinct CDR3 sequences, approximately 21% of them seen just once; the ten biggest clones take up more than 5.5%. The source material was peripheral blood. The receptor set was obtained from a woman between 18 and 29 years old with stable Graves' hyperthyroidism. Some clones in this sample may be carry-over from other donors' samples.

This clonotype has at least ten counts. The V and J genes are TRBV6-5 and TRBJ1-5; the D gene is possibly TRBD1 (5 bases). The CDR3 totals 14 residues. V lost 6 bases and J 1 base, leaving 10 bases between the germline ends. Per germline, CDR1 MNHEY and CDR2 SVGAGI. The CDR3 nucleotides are TGTGCCAGCAGACACTGGGACAGCAATCAGCCCCAGCATTTT. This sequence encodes CASRHWDSNQPQHF.

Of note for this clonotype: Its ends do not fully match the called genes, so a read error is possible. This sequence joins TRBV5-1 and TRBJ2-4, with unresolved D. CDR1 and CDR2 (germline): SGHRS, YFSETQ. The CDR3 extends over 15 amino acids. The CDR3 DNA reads TGCGCCAGCAGCTCCCCTTCCGGACCCAAAAACATTAAGTACTTC. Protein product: CASSSPSGPKNIKYF.

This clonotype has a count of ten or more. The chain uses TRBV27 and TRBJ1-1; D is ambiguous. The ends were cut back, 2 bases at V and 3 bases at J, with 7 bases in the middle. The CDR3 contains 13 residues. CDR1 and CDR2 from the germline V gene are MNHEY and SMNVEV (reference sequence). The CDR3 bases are TGTGCCAGCAGTTTAAGTGCAGACACTGAAGCTTTCTTT. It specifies CASSLSADTEAFF.

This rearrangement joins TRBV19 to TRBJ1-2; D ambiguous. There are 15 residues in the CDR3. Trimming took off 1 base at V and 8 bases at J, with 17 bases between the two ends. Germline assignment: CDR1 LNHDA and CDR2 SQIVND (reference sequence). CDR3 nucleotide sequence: TGTGCCAGTAGTATAGGCGGAGCCAGCCAAATCGGCTACACCTTC. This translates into CASSIGGASQIGYTF.

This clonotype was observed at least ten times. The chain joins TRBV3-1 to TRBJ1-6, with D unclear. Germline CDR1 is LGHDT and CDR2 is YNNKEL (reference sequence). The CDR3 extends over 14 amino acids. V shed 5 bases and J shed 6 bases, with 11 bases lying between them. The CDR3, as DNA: TGTGCCAGCAGCAAGGGCATGGGTAATTCACCCCTCCACTTT. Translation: CASSKGMGNSPLHF. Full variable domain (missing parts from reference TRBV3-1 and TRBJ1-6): DTAVSQTPKYLVTQMGNDKSIKCEQNLGHDTMYWYKQDSKKFLKIMFSYNNKELIINETVPNRFSPKSPDKAHLNLHINSLELGDSAVYFCASSKGMGNSPLHFGNGTRLTVT.

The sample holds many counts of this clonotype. The CDR3, as DNA: TGTGCCAGCAGCTCTTTCGGAGGACCTAGGGGAGAGACCCAGTACTTC. It yields the protein CASSSFGGPRGETQYF. J is TRBJ2-5 and V is TRBV5-5, with D perhaps given as TRBD1 or TRBD2 (5 bases each). CDR1 is SGHKS, CDR2 YYEKEE, per germline (reference sequence). Trimming removed 3 bases from V and 4 bases from J, with 19 bases in between. This CDR3 is 16 amino acids long.

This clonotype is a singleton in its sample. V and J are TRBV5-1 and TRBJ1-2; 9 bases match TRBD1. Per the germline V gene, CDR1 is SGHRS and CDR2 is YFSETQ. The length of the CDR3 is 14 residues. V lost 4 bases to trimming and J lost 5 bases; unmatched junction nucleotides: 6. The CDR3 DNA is TGCGCCAGCAGCGTACAGGGGGCTCTGTATGGCTACACCTTC. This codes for CASSVQGALYGYTF.

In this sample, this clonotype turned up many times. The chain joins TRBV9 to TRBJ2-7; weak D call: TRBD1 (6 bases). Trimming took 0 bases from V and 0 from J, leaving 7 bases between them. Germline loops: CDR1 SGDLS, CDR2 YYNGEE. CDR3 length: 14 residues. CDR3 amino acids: CASSVGDNSYEQYF. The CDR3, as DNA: TGTGCCAGCAGCGTAGGGGACAACTCCTACGAGCAGTACTTC. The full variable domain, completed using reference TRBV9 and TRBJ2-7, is DSGVTQTPKHLITATGQRVTLRCSPRSGDLSVYWYQQSLDQGLQFLIQYYNGEERAKGNILERFSAQQFPDLHSELNLSSLELGDSALYFCASSVGDNSYEQYFGPGTRLTVT.

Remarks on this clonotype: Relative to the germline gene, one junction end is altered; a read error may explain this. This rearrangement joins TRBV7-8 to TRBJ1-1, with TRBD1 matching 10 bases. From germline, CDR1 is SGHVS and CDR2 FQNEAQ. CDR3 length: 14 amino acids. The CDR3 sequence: CASRPGTGVAEALF. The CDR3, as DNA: TGTGCCAGCAGGCCCGGGACAGGGGTCGCTGAAGCTCTCTTT.

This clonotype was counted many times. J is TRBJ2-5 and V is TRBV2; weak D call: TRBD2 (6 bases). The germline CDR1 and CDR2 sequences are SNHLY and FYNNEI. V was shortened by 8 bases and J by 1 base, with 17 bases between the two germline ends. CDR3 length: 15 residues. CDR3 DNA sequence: TGTGCCAGCCTTCCATTGGGGGGTCCCCAAGAGACCCAGTACTTC. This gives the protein CASLPLGGPQETQYF.

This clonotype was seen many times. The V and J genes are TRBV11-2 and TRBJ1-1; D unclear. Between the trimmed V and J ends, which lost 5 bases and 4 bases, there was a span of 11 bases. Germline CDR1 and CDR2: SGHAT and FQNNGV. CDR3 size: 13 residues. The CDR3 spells CASSTTSFTEAFF. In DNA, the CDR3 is TGTGCCAGCAGCACGACATCGTTCACTGAAGCTTTCTTT.

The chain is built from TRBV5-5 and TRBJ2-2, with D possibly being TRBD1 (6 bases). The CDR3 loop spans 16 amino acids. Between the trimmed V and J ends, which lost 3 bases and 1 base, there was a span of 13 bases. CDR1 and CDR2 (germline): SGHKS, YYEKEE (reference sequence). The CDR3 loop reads CASSSGAGVNTGELFF. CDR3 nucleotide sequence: TGTGCCAGCAGCTCTGGGGCAGGGGTGAACACCGGGGAGCTGTTTTTT. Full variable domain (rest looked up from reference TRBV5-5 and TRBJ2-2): DAGVTQSPTHLIKTRGQQVTLRCSPISGHKSVSWYQQVLGQGPQFIFQYYEKEERGRGNFPDRFSARQFPNYSSELNVNALLLGDSALYLCASSSGAGVNTGELFFGEGSRLTVL.

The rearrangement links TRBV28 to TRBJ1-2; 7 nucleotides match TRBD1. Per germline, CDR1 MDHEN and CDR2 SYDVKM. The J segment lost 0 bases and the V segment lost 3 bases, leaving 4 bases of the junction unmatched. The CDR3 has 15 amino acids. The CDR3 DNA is TGTGCCAGCAGTTTGACAGGGTCGTCTAACTATGGCTACACCTTC. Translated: CASSLTGSSNYGYTF.

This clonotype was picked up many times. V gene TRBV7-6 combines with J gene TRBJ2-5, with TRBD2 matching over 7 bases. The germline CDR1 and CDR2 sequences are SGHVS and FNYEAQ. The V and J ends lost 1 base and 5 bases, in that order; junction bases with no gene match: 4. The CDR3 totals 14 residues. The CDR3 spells CASSLESGGETQYF. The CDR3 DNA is TGTGCCAGCAGCTTAGAATCCGGGGGGGAGACCCAGTACTTC.

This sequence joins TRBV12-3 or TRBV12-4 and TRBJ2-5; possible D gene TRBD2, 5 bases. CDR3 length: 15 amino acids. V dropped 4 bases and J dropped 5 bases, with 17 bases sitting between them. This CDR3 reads CASSWVRESDETQYF. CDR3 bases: TGTGCCAGCAGTTGGGTTAGGGAGTCCGACGAGACCCAGTACTTC.

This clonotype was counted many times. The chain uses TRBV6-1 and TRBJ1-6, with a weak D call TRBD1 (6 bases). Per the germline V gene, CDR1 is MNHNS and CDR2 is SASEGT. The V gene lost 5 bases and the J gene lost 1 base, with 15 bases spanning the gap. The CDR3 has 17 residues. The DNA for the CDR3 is TGTGCCAGCAGTACGGACAGAATGAGGTCCTATAATTCACCCCTCCACTTT. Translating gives CASSTDRMRSYNSPLHF.

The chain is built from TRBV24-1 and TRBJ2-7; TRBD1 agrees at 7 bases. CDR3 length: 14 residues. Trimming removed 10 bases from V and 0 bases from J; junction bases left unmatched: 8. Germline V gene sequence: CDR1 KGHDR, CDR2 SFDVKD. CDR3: CATRLDRSSYEQYF. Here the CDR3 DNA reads TGTGCCACAAGATTGGACAGGAGCTCCTACGAGCAGTACTTC.

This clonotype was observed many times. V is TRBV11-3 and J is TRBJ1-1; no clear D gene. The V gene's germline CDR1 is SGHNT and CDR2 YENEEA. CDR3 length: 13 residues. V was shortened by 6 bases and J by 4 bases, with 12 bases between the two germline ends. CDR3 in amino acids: CASSSTVGTEAFF. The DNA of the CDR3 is TGTGCCAGCAGTTCAACTGTAGGCACTGAAGCTTTCTTT.

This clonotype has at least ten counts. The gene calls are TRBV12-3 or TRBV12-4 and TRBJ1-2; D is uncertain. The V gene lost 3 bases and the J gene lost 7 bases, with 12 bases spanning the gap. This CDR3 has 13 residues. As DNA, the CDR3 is TGTGCCAGCAGTTTGGAACCCCCGGGTGGCTACACCTTC. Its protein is CASSLEPPGGYTF.

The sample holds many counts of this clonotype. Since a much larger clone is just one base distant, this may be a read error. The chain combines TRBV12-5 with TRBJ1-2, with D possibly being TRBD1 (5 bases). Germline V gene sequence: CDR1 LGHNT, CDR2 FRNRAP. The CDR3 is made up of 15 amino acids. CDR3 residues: CASGLVRVWGYGYAF. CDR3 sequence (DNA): TGTGCTAGTGGTTTGGTACGAGTGTGGGGCTATGGCTACGCCTTC.

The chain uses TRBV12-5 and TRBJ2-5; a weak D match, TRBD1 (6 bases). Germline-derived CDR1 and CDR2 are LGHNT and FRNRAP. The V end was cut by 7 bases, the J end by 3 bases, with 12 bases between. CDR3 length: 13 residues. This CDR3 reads CASASRTEETQYF. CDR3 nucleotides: TGTGCTAGTGCTTCGCGGACAGAAGAGACCCAGTACTTC.

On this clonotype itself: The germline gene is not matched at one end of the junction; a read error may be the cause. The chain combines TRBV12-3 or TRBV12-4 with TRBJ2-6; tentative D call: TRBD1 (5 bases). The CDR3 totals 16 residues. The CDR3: CASSPDLFSGANALTF. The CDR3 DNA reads TGTGCCAGCAGTCCTGATTTATTCTCTGGGGCCAACGCCCTGACTTTC.

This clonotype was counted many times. The DNA for the CDR3 is TGTGCCAGCAGTTTAGACCAGGGCGGCTCACCCCTCCACTTT. Translated: CASSLDQGGSPLHF. The V and J genes are TRBV12-3 or TRBV12-4 and TRBJ1-6; a possible D gene is TRBD1 (5 bases). This CDR3 region has 14 residues. The V end lost 1 base, the J end lost 10 bases, and 11 bases lay between the germline ends.

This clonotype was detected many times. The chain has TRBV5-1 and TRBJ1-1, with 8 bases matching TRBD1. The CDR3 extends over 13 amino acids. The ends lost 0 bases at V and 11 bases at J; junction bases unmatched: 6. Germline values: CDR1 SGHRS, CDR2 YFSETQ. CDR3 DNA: TGCGCCAGCAGCTTGGAGCAGGGGGCGAATGCTTTCTTT. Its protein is CASSLEQGANAFF.

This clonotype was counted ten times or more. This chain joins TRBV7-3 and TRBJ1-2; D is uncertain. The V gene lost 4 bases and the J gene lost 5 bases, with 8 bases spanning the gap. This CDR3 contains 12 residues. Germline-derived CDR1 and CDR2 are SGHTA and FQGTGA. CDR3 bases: TGTGCCAGCAGCTCTCGACAATATGGCTACACCTTC. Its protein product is CASSSRQYGYTF.